The 8 T cell receptor beta chains listed next were all sequenced from one sample in a study of shared clonotypes between healthy human individuals. The table came from immunoSEQ multiplex PCR; TCRdb's copy has only in-frame clones and leaves some out. The sample has approximately 1,000,000 clones, about 80% seen once. The sample was memory CD4+ T cells from PBMCs. Subset reported: CD45RA-negative fraction. Receptor source: a man aged 18 to 35 in good health. Some clones in this sample may be carry-over from other donors' samples.

The rearrangement links TRBV18 to TRBJ1-3; weak D call: TRBD1 (5 bases). V lost 2 bases, J lost 2 bases, and 10 bases lay in between. The CDR3 spans 15 residues. Germline V gene data show CDR1 as KGHSH and CDR2 as LQKENI. The CDR3 DNA follows: TGTGCCAGCTCACCAGGGGCCCCCCCTGGAAACACCATATATTTT. This gives the protein CASSPGAPPGNTIYF.

The chain recombines TRBV5-8 with TRBJ1-2, with unresolved D. With 4 bases removed from V and 5 bases from J, the gap between germline ends came to 9 bases. This CDR3 comprises 12 residues. Germline V CDR1 and CDR2: SGHTS, YDEGEE. The CDR3 here is CASSLTQYGYTF. The CDR3 region has the DNA TGTGCCAGCAGCCTCACGCAATATGGCTACACCTTC.

The rearrangement uses TRBV12-1 and TRBJ2-1. TRBV12-1 is classified as a pseudogene. The CDR3 extends over 14 amino acids. The CDR3 reads CASSWARAYNEQFF. In DNA, the CDR3 is TGTGCCAGCAGCTGGGCAAGGGCCTACAATGAGCAGTTCTTC.

This chain joins TRBV27 and TRBJ2-2; no reliable D call. Germline lookup yields CDR1 MNHEY and CDR2 SMNVEV (reference sequence). The CDR3 is 13 amino acids. V dropped 5 bases and J dropped 6 bases, with 10 bases sitting between them. CDR3 residues: CASSPSTPGELFF. CDR3 DNA sequence: TGTGCCAGCAGTCCTTCAACACCCGGGGAGCTGTTTTTT.

This clone was found once. This chain links TRBV27 with TRBJ1-1; 9 bases map to TRBD1. Trimming at V came to 5 bases and at J to 4 bases, leaving 5 bases not matched to a gene. Germline assignment: CDR1 MNHEY and CDR2 SMNVEV (reference sequence). The CDR3 has 14 amino acids. CDR3 nucleotides: TGTGCCAGCAGTCGGACAGGGGTGGGCACTGAAGCTTTCTTT. It encodes CASSRTGVGTEAFF.

This clone has just a few counts. J is TRBJ1-1 and V is TRBV25-1; D not certain. The CDR3 is made up of 15 amino acids. Per the germline V gene, CDR1 is MGHDK and CDR2 is SYGVNS. Trimming pared 1 base from V and 3 bases from J, leaving 12 bases between. The CDR3 nucleotides read TGTGCCAGCAGTGAATGGGGAGAAAGGGACACTGAAGCTTTCTTT. Translating gives CASSEWGERDTEAFF.

The chain links TRBV28 to TRBJ2-5; 8 nucleotides match TRBD2. V gave up 10 bases and J gave up 4 bases; unmatched junction bases: 14. The CDR3 loop spans 15 amino acids. The V gene's germline CDR1 is MDHEN and CDR2 SYDVKM. The CDR3 nucleotides read TGTGCCACCAACTCGGGGGGGACGGGAGCAGAGACCCAGTACTTC. Residues: CATNSGGTGAETQYF.

The J gene is TRBJ2-1, the V gene TRBV28; 10 bases match TRBD2. CDR1 and CDR2 (germline): MDHEN, SYDVKM. V was clipped by 7 bases and J by 7 bases; unmatched bases: 10. This CDR3 comprises 15 residues. The CDR3: CASTTFSGRWNEQFF. The DNA of the CDR3 is TGTGCCAGCACCACCTTTAGCGGGAGGTGGAATGAGCAGTTCTTC.